The present T cell receptor (beta chain) was sequenced within a study of pediatric ulcerative colitis. Study-wide results and limits: A couple of rectal CDR3 clonotypes occurred in all ulcerative colitis patients.

Generated by immunoSEQ multiplex PCR, the TCRdb table keeps only in-frame clones and is missing some. The table includes tens of thousands of clones, 80% to 90% detected once. Germline CDR1 SQVTM, CDR2 ANQGSEA. The length of the CDR3 is 13 residues. The V end lost 6 bases, the J end lost 4 bases, and 15 bases lay between the germline ends. A remark on this clone: Its antigen is undetermined.

Sequenced material: blood. This sequence was found in a boy aged 10-17 years with severe ulcerative colitis. The chain joins TRBV29-1 to TRBJ1-2, with TRBD1 as a possible D gene (5 bases). This CDR3 reads CSVTGGAGYGYTF. CDR3 bases: TGCAGCGTCACCGGCGGGGCGGGCTATGGCTACACCTTC.